The 5 T cell receptor beta chains below all came from one sample that was sequenced in a study of T cell responses to AZD1222 COVID-19 vaccine. Data came from immunoSEQ multiplex PCR; TCRdb stores just in-frame clones and leaves some out. The table includes roughly 130,000 clones, 75% to 90% detected once. The starting material was peripheral blood, obtained on day 0 of AZD1222 vaccination. These receptors were obtained from an adult in good health.

CDR3 residues: CASSLQRDYEQYF. The DNA of the CDR3 is TGCGCCAGCAGCTTACAGAGGGACTACGAGCAGTACTTC. V usage is TRBV5-1 and J usage is TRBJ2-7, with D tentatively TRBD2 (5 bases). The V gene lost 2 bases and the J gene lost 3 bases, with 9 bases spanning the gap. Germline assignment: CDR1 SGHRS and CDR2 YFSETQ. CDR3 length: 13 amino acids.

CDR3 in DNA: TGTGCCAGCAGTGTAGTGCTGCTGAATGAAAAACTGTTTTTT. It codes for CASSVVLLNEKLFF. The chain is built from TRBV2 and TRBJ1-4, with D hard to call. This CDR3 has 14 residues. Germline assignment: CDR1 SNHLY and CDR2 FYNNEI. Deletions cut 4 bases from V and 5 bases from J, with 11 bases between.

V gene TRBV12-3 or TRBV12-4 combines with J gene TRBJ2-3; D is unresolved. This CDR3 spans 12 amino acids. The V end was cut by 0 bases, the J end by 5 bases, with 3 bases between. For the CDR3, the DNA is TGTGCCAGCAGTTTAGCGCGAGATACGCAGTATTTT. Protein sequence: CASSLARDTQYF.

The rearrangement joins TRBV7-2 to TRBJ2-1, with TRBD2 matching over 10 bases. J gave up 6 bases and V 3 bases, and 5 bases lay outside the gene matches. CDR3 length equals 15 residues. The V gene's germline CDR1 is SGHTA and CDR2 FQGNSA. CDR3 DNA: TGTGCCAGCAGCTTTAGCGGGGGGCCCGCCAATGAGCAGTTCTTC. Its translation: CASSFSGGPANEQFF.

The J gene is TRBJ2-7, the V gene TRBV19, with 9 nucleotides matching TRBD2. The CDR3 extends over 15 amino acids. J was trimmed by 2 bases and V by 5 bases; bases with no gene match: 7. The germline V gene encodes CDR1 LNHDA and CDR2 SQIVND (reference sequence). The DNA for the CDR3 is TGTGCCAGTAGTTCCCGACTAGCGGACGCCTACGAGCAGTACTTC. This encodes CASSSRLADAYEQYF.